The rows below give T cell receptor beta chains drawn from one sample of a study of vaccination and CD4 T cells after COVID-19. Antigen specificity for these receptors is unknown. MiXCR, run by TCRdb on the PCR reads, gives a single entry per CDR3 protein. This repertoire shows under 20,000 distinct CDR3 sequences, about 50% found once; its top ten account for roughly 15%. Specimen: CD4+ T cells from blood, cultured in vitro, collected before SARS-CoV-2 vaccination. Receptor source: a human donor who had recovered from COVID-19. Each CDR3 is given with its conserved first and last residue. Clone size is shown for a subset of rows, as once, few, many or a class of expanded clone.

CDR3 protein	V gene	CDR3 length	clone size
CASSGGEGGTGYTF	TRBV6-1	14	few
CSARSLEVFYNEQFF	TRBV20-1	15	once
CAISESTLKTGSSYNEQFF	TRBV10-3	19	once
CASSLGPDNEQFF	TRBV7-2	13	NA
CASSSSDRGNTEAFF	TRBV12-3/TRBV12-4	15	NA
CSARQDGYTEAFF	TRBV20-1	13	NA
CASSYGAGRTETQYF	TRBV6-2/TRBV6-3	15	NA
CASSLRAQPQHF	TRBV28	12	NA
CASSFIEAGTGELFF	TRBV7-2	15	few
CASMGGPPYQETQYF	TRBV19	15	once
CASSPGTGGQETQYF	TRBV18	15	NA
CASSSTAGTAGELFF	TRBV7-6	15	NA
CASARLRAQHF	TRBV28	11	NA
CASSFIAGESTDTQYF	TRBV11-2	16	NA
CASSPRQETQYF	TRBV7-2	12	few
CSASPPSFSGYTF	TRBV20-1	13	few
CASSLNRVSNQPQHF	TRBV5-6	15	NA
CASSTGTGLDFF	TRBV28	12	NA
CATSISGGFDEQYF	TRBV15	14	NA
CSASETSGGFQETQYF	TRBV20-1	16	NA
CASSFGGRGTGELFF	TRBV7-9	15	NA
CSVATGGGQPQHF	TRBV29-1	13	NA
CASSPQSHRGRGVGANVLTF	TRBV7-2	20	NA
CASWAGWGNQPQHF	TRBV19	14	NA
CASSLEGRNQETQYF	TRBV5-1	15	NA
CASSDWDREGSNTQYF	TRBV9	16	NA
CSASTGRGEADTQYF	TRBV20-1	15	NA
CASNERDSGSYGYTF	TRBV19	15	NA
CASSERGPPYEQYF	TRBV7-2	14	NA
CASSYSTGGGGRVKETQYF	TRBV6-5	19	NA
CASSPLVSSGRPYEQYF	TRBV6-1	17	once
CASTRLADQETQYF	TRBV2	14	few
CASSRLAGGWNEQFF	TRBV10-1	15	NA
CASSPSRAGSPLTDTQYF	TRBV6-1	18	once
CASSYSPGQGNYEQYF	TRBV6-5	16	few